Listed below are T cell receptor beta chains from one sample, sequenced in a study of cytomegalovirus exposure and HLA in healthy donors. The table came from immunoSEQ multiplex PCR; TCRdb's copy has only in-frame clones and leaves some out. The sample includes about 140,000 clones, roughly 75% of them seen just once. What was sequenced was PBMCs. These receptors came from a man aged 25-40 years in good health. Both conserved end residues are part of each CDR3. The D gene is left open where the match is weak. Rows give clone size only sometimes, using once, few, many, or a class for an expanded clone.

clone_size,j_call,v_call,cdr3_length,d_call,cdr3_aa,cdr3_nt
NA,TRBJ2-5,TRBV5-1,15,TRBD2,CASSLSAGGQETQYF,TGCGCCAGCAGCTTGTCTGCGGGAGGCCAAGAGACCCAGTACTTC
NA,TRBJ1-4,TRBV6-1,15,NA,CASSEALHGVEKLFF,TGTGCCAGCAGTGAAGCGCTTCACGGGGTTGAAAAACTGTTTTTT
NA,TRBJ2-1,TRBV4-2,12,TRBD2,CASSWTSGWQFF,TGTGCCAGCAGCTGGACTAGCGGGTGGCAGTTCTTC
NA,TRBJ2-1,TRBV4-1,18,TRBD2,CASSRGRASGSSYNEQFF,TGCGCCAGCAGCCGAGGGAGGGCTAGCGGGAGCTCCTACAATGAGCAGTTCTTC
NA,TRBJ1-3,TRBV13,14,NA,CASSLGRGRDTIYF,TGTGCCAGCAGCTTAGGAAGGGGCCGGGACACCATATATTTT
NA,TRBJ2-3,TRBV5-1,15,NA,CASSWGAELTDTQYF,TGCGCCAGCAGCTGGGGAGCGGAGCTCACAGATACGCAGTATTTT
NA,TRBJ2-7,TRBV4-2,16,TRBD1,CASSQAQGARVDEQYF,TGTGCCAGCAGCCAAGCCCAGGGGGCGAGGGTCGACGAGCAGTACTTC
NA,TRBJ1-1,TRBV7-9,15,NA,CASSMSGAGGTEAFF,TGTGCCAGCAGCATGTCCGGGGCGGGAGGCACTGAAGCTTTCTTT
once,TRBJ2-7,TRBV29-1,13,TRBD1,CSVEVGTDYEQYF,TGCAGCGTTGAAGTAGGGACAGACTACGAGCAGTACTTC
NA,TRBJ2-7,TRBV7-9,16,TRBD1,CASSSRTGTGVDEQYF,TGTGCCAGCAGCTCTAGAACCGGGACAGGGGTGGACGAGCAGTACTTC
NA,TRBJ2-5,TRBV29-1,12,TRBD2,CSVVSGSYGQYF,TGCAGCGTTGTTAGCGGGAGTTACGGGCAGTACTTC
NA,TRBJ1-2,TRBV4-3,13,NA,CASSQDPFGGYTF,TGCGCCAGCAGCCAAGACCCTTTCGGGGGCTACACCTTC
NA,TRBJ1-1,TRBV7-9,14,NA,CASSLAASGAEAFF,TGTGCCAGCAGCTTAGCGGCCAGCGGGGCTGAAGCTTTCTTT
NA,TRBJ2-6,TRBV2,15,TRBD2,CASSGREAGANVLTF,TGTGCCAGCAGTGGCCGGGAGGCTGGGGCCAACGTCCTGACTTTC
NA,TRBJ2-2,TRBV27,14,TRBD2,CASNSGRHTGELFF,TGTGCCAGCAATAGCGGGAGGCACACCGGGGAGCTGTTTTTT
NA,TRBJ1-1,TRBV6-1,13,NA,CASSDLGSGVAFF,TGTGCCAGCAGTGATCTGGGGAGCGGGGTGGCTTTCTTT
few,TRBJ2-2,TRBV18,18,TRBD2,CASSPRLAGGPTTGELFF,TGTGCCAGCTCACCTCGGCTAGCGGGAGGGCCGACCACCGGGGAGCTGTTTTTT
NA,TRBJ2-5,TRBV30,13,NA,CAWRYRVDETQYF,TGTGCCTGGAGATACAGGGTCGACGAGACCCAGTACTTC
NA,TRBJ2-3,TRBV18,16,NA,CASSWIGGAGTDTQYF,TGTGCCAGCTCATGGATAGGGGGAGCGGGCACAGATACGCAGTATTTT
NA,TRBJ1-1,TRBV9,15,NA,CASREGGGPNTEAFF,TGTGCCAGCAGAGAGGGGGGGGGCCCGAACACTGAAGCTTTCTTT
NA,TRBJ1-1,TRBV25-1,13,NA,CASSSGKDTEAFF,TGTGCCAGCAGTTCAGGGAAGGACACTGAAGCTTTCTTT
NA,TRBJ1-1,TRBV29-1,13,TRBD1,CSVAPGQGFEAFF,TGCAGCGTTGCACCGGGACAGGGGTTCGAAGCTTTCTTT
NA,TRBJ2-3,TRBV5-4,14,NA,CASRLAGSTDTQYF,TGTGCCAGCCGTTTGGCGGGGAGCACAGATACGCAGTATTTT
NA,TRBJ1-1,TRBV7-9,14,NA,CSSRPSGGVTEAFF,TGTTCCAGCAGACCCTCGGGGGGCGTGACTGAAGCTTTCTTT
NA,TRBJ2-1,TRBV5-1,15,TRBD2,CASSQTSGSYNEQFF,TGCGCCAGCAGCCAGACTAGCGGGAGTTACAATGAGCAGTTCTTC
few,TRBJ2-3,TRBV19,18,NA,CASSIAGRTGKFTDTQYF,TGTGCCAGTAGTATCGCAGGGAGGACAGGCAAATTCACAGATACGCAGTATTTT
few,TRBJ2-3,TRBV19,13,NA,CASSTPRRDTQYF,TGTGCCAGTAGTACGCCGCGGCGGGATACGCAGTATTTT
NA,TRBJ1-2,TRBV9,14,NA,CASTRGLGGYGYTF,TGTGCCAGCACTCGTGGACTGGGGGGCTATGGCTACACCTTC
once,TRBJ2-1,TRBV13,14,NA,CASSLRLAYNEQFF,TGTGCCAGCAGCCTCAGACTGGCGTACAATGAGCAGTTCTTC
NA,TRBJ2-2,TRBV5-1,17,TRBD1,CASSLVTGGPSTGELFF,TGCGCCAGCAGCTTGGTGACAGGGGGCCCTTCTACCGGGGAGCTGTTTTTT
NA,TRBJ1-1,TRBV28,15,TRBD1,CASSDRGRGNTEAFF,TGTGCCAGCAGTGACAGGGGGCGCGGGAACACTGAAGCTTTCTTT
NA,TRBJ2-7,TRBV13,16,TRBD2,CASSPRGSGRALEQYF,TGTGCCAGCAGCCCCAGGGGAAGCGGGAGAGCCCTCGAGCAGTACTTC
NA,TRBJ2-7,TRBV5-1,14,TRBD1,CASSFTGGRVEQYF,TGCGCCAGCAGCTTTACAGGGGGCCGCGTCGAGCAGTACTTC
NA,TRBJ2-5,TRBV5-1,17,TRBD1,CASSPGTAPVSGGTQYF,TGCGCCAGCAGCCCAGGGACAGCCCCCGTCTCTGGAGGGACCCAGTACTTC
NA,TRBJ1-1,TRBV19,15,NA,CASSWMDSQYTEAFF,TGTGCCAGTAGTTGGATGGACAGCCAATACACTGAAGCTTTCTTT
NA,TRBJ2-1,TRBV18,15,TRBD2,CASSTTSGRLREQFF,TGTGCCAGCTCGACGACTAGCGGGAGGTTACGGGAGCAGTTCTTC
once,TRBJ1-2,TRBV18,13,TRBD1,CASSRDRNYGYTF,TGTGCCAGCTCACGGGACAGAAACTATGGCTACACCTTC
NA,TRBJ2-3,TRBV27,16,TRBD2,CASSLRIAGGTDTQYF,TGTGCCAGCAGTTTGAGGATAGCGGGAGGAACAGATACGCAGTATTTT
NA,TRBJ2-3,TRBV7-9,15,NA,CASSGGRRVMYTQYF,TGTGCCAGCTCTGGGGGCAGGCGCGTCATGTATACGCAGTATTTT
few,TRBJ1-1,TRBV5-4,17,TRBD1,CASSPSTGGRRNTEAFF,TGTGCCAGCAGCCCTTCGACAGGGGGCAGGAGGAACACTGAAGCTTTCTTT
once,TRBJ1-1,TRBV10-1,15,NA,CASQPGGQLNTEAFF,TGCGCCAGCCAGCCCGGGGGGCAGCTGAACACTGAAGCTTTCTTT
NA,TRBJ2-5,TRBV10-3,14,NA,CAISEGALQETQYF,TGTGCCATCAGTGAGGGGGCCCTCCAAGAGACCCAGTACTTC
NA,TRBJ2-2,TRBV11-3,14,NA,CASSLTGTTGELFF,TGTGCCAGCAGCTTAACAGGGACCACCGGGGAGCTGTTTTTT
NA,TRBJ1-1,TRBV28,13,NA,CASGYTGATEAFF,TGTGCCAGTGGTTACACAGGAGCTACTGAAGCTTTCTTT
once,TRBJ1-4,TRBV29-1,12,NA,CSVDGGGEKLFF,TGCAGCGTTGATGGCGGGGGTGAAAAACTGTTTTTT
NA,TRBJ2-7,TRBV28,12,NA,CASRDRTYEQYF,TGTGCCAGCAGGGACAGAACCTACGAGCAGTACTTC